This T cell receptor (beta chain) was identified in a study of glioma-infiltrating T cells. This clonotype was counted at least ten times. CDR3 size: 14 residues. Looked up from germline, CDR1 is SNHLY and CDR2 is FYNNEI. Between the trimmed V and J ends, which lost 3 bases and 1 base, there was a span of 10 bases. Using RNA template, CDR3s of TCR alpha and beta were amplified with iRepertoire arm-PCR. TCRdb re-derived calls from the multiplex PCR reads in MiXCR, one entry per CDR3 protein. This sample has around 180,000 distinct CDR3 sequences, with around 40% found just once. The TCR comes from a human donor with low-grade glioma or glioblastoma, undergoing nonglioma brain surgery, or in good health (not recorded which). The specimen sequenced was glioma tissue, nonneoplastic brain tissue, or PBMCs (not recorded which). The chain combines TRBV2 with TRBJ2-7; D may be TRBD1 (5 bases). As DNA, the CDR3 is TGTGCCAGCAGTGATGATAGGGGTTCCTACGAGCAGTACTTC. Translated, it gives CASSDDRGSYEQYF.